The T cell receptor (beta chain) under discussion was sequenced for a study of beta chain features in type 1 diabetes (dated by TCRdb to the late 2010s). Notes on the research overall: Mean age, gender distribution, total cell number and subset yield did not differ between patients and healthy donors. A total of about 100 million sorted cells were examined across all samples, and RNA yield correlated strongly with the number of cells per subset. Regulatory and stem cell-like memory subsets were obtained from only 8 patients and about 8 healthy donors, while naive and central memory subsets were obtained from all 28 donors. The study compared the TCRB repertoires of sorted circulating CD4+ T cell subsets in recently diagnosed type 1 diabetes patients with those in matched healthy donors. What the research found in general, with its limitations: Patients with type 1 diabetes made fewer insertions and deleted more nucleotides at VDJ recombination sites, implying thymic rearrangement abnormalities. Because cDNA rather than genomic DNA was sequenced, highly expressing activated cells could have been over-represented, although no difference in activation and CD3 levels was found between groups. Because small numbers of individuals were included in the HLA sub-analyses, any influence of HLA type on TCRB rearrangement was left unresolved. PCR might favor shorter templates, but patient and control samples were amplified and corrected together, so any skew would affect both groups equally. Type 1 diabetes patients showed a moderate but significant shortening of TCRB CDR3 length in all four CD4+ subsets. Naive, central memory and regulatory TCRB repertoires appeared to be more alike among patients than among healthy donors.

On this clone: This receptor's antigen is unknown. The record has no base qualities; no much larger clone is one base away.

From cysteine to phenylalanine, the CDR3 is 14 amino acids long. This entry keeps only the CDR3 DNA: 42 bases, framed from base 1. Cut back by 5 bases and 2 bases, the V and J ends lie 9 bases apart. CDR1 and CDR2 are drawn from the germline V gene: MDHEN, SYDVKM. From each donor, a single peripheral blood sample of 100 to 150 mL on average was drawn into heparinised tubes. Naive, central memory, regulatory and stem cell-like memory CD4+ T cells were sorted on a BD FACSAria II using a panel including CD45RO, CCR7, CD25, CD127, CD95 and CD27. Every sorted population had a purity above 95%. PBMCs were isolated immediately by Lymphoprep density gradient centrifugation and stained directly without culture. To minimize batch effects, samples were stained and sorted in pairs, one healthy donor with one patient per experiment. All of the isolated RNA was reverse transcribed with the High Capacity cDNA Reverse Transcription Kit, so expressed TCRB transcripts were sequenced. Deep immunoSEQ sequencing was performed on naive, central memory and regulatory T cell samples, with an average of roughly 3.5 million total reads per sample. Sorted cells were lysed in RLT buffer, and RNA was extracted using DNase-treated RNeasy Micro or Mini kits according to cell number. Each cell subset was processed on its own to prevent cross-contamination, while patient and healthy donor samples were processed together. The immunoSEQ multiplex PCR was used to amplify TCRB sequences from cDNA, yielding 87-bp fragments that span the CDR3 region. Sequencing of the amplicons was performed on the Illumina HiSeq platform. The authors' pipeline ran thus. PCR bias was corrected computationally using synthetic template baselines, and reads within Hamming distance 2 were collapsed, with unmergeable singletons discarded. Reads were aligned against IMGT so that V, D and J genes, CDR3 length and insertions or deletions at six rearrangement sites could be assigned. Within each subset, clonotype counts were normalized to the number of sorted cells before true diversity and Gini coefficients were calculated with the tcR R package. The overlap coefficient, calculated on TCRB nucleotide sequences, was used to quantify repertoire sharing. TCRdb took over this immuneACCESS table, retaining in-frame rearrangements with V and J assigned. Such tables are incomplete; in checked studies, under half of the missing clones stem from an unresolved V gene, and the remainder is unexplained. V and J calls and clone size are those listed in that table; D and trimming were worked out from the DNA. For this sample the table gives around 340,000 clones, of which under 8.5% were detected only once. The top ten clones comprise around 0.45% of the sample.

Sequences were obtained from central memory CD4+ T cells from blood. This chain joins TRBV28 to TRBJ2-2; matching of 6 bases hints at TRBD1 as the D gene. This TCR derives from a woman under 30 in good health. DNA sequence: TGTGCCAGCAGTCGGGACATCAACACCGGGGAGCTGTTTTTT. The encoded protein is CASSRDINTGELFF.